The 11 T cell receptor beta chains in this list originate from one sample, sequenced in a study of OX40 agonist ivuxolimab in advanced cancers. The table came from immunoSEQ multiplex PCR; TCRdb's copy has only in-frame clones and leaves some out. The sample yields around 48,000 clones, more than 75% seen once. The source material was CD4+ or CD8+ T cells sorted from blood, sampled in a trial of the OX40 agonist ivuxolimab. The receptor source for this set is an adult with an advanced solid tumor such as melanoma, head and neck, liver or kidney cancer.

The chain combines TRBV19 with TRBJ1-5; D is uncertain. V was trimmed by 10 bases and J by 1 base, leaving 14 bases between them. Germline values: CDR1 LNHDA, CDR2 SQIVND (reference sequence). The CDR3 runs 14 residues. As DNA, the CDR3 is TGTGCCACCCACCCCAGTCTGAGCAATCAGCCCCAGCATTTT. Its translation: CATHPSLSNQPQHF.

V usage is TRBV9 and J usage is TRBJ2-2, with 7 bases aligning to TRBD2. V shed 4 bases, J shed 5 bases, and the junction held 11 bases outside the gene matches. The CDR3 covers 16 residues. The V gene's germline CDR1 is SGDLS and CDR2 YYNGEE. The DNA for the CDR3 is TGTGCCAGCAGCCCAAGCGGGACCTCTGGAACCGGGGAGCTGTTTTTT. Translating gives CASSPSGTSGTGELFF.

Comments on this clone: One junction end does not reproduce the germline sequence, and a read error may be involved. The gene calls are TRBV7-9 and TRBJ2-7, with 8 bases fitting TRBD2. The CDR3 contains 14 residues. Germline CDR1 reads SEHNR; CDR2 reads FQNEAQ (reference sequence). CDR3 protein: CASSLAGLTYEQYF. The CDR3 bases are TGTGCCAGCAGCCTAGCGGGCCTAACCTACGAGCAGTACTTC.

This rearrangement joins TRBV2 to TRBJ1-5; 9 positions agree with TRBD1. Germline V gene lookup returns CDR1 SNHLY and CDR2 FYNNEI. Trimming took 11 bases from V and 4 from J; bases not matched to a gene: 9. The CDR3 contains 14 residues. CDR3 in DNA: TGTGCCTCCCAGCAGGGGACAGGGAATCAGCCCCAGCATTTT. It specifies CASQQGTGNQPQHF.

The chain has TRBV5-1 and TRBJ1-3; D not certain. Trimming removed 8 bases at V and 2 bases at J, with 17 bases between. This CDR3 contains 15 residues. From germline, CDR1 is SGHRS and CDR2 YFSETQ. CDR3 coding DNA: TGCGCCAGTAGTTTCTCCGGGGATCCTGGAAACACCATATATTTT. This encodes CASSFSGDPGNTIYF.

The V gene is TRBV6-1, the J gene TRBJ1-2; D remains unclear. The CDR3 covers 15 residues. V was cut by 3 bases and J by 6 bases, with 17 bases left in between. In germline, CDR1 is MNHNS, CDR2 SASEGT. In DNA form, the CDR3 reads TGTGCCAGCAGTGAGAGAGTAGGGAGTCCTAATGGCTACACCTTC. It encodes CASSERVGSPNGYTF.

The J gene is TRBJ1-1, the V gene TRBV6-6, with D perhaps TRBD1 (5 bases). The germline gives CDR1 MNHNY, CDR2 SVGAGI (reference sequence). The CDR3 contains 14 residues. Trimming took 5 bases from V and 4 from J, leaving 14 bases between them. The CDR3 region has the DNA TGTGCCAGCAGTCCCCTTGCGCAGGGCACTGAAGCTTTCTTT. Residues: CASSPLAQGTEAFF.

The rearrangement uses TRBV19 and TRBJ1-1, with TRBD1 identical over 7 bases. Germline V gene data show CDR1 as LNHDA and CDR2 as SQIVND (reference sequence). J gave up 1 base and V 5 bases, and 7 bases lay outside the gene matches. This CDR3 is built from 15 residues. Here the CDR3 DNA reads TGTGCCAGTAGTCTAATGGACAGGCCGAACACTGAAGCTTTCTTT. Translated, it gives CASSLMDRPNTEAFF.

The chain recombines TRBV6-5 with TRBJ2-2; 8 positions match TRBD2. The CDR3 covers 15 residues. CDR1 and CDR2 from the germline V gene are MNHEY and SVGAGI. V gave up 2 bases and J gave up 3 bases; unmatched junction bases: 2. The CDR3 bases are TGTGCCAGCAGTTACGGAGCGGGGGACACCGGGGAGCTGTTTTTT. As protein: CASSYGAGDTGELFF.

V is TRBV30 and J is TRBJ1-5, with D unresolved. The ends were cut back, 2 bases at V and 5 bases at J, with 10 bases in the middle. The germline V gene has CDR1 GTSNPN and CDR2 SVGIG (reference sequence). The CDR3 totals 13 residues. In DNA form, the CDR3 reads TGTGCCTGGAGTCACGAGAGGGATCAGCCCCAGCATTTT. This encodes CAWSHERDQPQHF.

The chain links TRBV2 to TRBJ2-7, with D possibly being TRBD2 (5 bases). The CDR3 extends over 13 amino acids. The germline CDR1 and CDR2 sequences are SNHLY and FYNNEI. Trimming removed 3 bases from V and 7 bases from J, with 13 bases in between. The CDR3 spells CASSDEAGQEQYF. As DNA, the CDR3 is TGTGCCAGCAGTGATGAGGCGGGCCAGGAGCAGTACTTC. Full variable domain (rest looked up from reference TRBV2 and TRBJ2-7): EPEVTQTPSHQVTQMGQEVILRCVPISNHLYFYWYRQILGQKVEFLVSFYNNEISEKSEIFDDQFSVERPDGSNFTLKIRSTKLEDSAMYFCASSDEAGQEQYFGPGTRLTVT.